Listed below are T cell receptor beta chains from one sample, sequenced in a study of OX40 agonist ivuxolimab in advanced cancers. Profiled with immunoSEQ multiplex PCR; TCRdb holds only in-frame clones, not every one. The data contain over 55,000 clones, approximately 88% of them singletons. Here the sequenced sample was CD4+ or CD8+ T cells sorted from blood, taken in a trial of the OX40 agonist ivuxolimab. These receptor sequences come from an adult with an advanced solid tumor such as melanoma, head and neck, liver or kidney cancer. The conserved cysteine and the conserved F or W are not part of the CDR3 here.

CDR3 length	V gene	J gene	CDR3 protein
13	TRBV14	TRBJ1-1	ASSPVSTVSTEAF
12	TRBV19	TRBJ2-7	ASSIRDVSYEQY
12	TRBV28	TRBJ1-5	ASYFQGSNQPQH
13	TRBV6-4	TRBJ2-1	ASSDSGGPYNEQF
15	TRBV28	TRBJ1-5	ASSFTSLRYSNQPQH
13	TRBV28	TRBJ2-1	ASRVTSGTHNEQF
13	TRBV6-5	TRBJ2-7	ASSPGLAASYEQY
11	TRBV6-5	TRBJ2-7	ASSSQEPYEQY
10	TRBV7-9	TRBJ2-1	ASSLGRAEQF
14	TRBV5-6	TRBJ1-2	ASSLWRDSKNYGYT
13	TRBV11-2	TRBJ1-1	ASSFPGRANTEAF
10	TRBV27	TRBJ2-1	ASSWPGDEQF
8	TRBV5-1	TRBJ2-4	ASRENIQY
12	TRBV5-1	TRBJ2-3	ASSLAGGWDTQY
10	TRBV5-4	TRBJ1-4	ASSSRVGEVF
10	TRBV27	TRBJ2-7	ASNEPGREQY
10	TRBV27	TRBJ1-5	ASSFNNQPQH
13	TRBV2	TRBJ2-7	ASAPPSMIGYEQY